The 32 T cell receptor beta chains given below trace back to one sample, sequenced in a study of shared T cell receptors in the human thymus. Profiled with immunoSEQ multiplex PCR; TCRdb holds only in-frame clones, not every one. Of fewer than 700,000 clones detected, approximately 88% appear once; the ten largest clones hold around 0.0099%. These data also featured in a second study, about human thymus T cells.

Sequenced input: thymocytes. Receptors originate from a boy in the first two years of life with a congenital heart defect.

As for this clone: The sample contains more than one DNA sequence encoding this CDR3. This sequence joins TRBV28 and TRBJ2-5; 8 bases align to TRBD2. The germline gives CDR1 MDHEN, CDR2 SYDVKM. The ends lost 6 bases at V and 3 bases at J; junction bases unmatched: 3. The CDR3 is 13 amino acids. The CDR3 DNA reads as TGTGCCAGCAGCTCGGGACTAGAAGAGACCCAGTACTTC. The encoded protein is CASSSGLEETQYF.

This clone showed up just once. V is TRBV30 and J is TRBJ2-7; 9 nucleotides line up with TRBD1. Germline loops: CDR1 GTSNPN, CDR2 SVGIG (reference sequence). Germline trimming cut 0 bases from V and 7 bases from J; bases unmatched to any gene: 10. The CDR3 has 15 amino acids. In DNA, the CDR3 is TGTGCCTGGAGTGTGAACGTGACAGGGGGACGGGAGCAGTACTTC. As protein: CAWSVNVTGGREQYF. Full variable domain (outside the CDR3, taken from reference TRBV30 and TRBJ2-7): SQTIHQWPATLVQPVGSPLSLECTVEGTSNPNLYWYRQAAGRGLQLLFYSVGIGQISSEVPQNLSASRPQDRQFILSSKKLLLSDSGFYLCAWSVNVTGGREQYFGPGTRLTVT.

The chain combines TRBV6-5 with TRBJ2-7; D may be TRBD2 (6 bases). Germline V CDR1 and CDR2: MNHEY, SVGAGI. This CDR3 comprises 14 residues. Trimming removed 5 bases from V and 2 bases from J, with 13 bases in between. Here the CDR3 reads CASSRAGPPYEQYF. CDR3 nucleotide sequence: TGTGCCAGCAGTCGAGCGGGCCCGCCCTACGAGCAGTACTTC.

CDR3 sequence reads: CASSRQGVHEQYF. The CDR3 bases are TGTGCCAGCAGCCGACAGGGGGTCCACGAGCAGTACTTC. The J gene is TRBJ2-7, the V gene TRBV6-5; 9 bases map to TRBD1. V lost 6 bases, J lost 5 bases, and 5 bases stayed unmatched. The CDR3 has 13 residues. CDR1 is MNHEY, CDR2 SVGAGI, per germline.

This clone has only one observation. This chain links TRBV7-2 with TRBJ2-3; a weak D match, TRBD2 (5 bases). V shed 4 bases and J shed 2 bases, with 16 bases lying between them. CDR3 length: 16 amino acids. Germline CDR1 is SGHTA and CDR2 is FQGNSA. The CDR3 region is CASSYAQRSATDTQYF. CDR3 nucleotides: TGTGCCAGCAGCTACGCCCAGCGGAGCGCCACAGATACGCAGTATTTT.

This chain uses TRBV6-5 with TRBJ2-7, with 8 bases identical to TRBD1. Germline V lookup: CDR1 MNHEY, CDR2 SVGAGI. V shed 2 bases and J 3 bases; nucleotides not matched to a gene: 9. The CDR3 length is 16 residues. CDR3 nucleotides: TGTGCCAGCAGTTACCAACCCCCAGGGGGCCACTACGAGCAGTACTTC. It encodes CASSYQPPGGHYEQYF.

The chain is built from TRBV5-1 and TRBJ2-1; 13 nucleotides match TRBD2. V lost 3 bases, J lost 7 bases, and 25 bases stayed unmatched. This CDR3 is built from 22 residues. Germline assignment: CDR1 SGHRS and CDR2 YFSETQ. CDR3 coding DNA: TGCGCCAGCAGCTGCACAGGGACTACGCCTGACGAACTAGCGGGAGGGCCAAATGAGCAGTTCTTC. It codes for CASSCTGTTPDELAGGPNEQFF.

The V call is TRBV5-1, the J call TRBJ2-7; tentatively, D is TRBD2 (6 bases). The germline V gene encodes CDR1 SGHRS and CDR2 YFSETQ. The CDR3 is 14 residues long. Deletions cut 5 bases from V and 0 bases from J, with 12 bases between. CDR3 in amino acids: CASRRDPPSYEQYF. The DNA of the CDR3 is TGCGCCAGCAGGCGGGACCCACCCTCCTACGAGCAGTACTTC.

The V and J genes are TRBV30 and TRBJ2-1; no clear D gene. V dropped 7 bases and J dropped 7 bases, with 14 bases sitting between them. The CDR3 has 12 amino acids. The V gene's germline CDR1 is GTSNPN and CDR2 SVGIG (reference sequence). CDR3 nucleotide sequence: TGTGCCTACACCATACAGCTAAATGAGCAGTTCTTC. As protein: CAYTIQLNEQFF.

The rearrangement uses TRBV27 and TRBJ1-2; D uncertain. V was shortened by 3 bases and J by 8 bases, with 10 bases between the two germline ends. There are 12 residues in the CDR3. The germline V gene encodes CDR1 MNHEY and CDR2 SMNVEV (reference sequence). In DNA, the CDR3 is TGTGCCAGCAGTTTGACGGAGGACGGCTACACCTTC. Translating gives CASSLTEDGYTF.

The V call is TRBV28, the J call TRBJ1-1, with a possible D match to TRBD1 (5 bases). Germline CDR1 and CDR2: MDHEN and SYDVKM. This CDR3 has 14 residues. Trimming pared 6 bases from V and 2 bases from J, leaving 13 bases between. CDR3 nucleotide sequence: TGTGCCAGCAGACAAAAACAGGACAACACTGAAGCTTTCTTT. It specifies CASRQKQDNTEAFF.

V gene TRBV29-1 combines with J gene TRBJ2-1, with TRBD1 matching over 8 bases. V lost 4 bases to trimming and J lost 7 bases; unmatched junction nucleotides: 6. The length of the CDR3 is 13 residues. Germline-derived CDR1 and CDR2 are SQVTM and ANQGSEA. CDR3 in amino acids: CSVASGGKNEQFF. The CDR3 DNA follows: TGCAGCGTTGCCTCAGGGGGCAAGAATGAGCAGTTCTTC.

The rearrangement links TRBV2 to TRBJ2-7; TRBD1 matches 8 bases. Losses at the gene ends were 0 bases for V and 3 bases for J; bases not matched to a gene: 10. Per germline, CDR1 SNHLY and CDR2 FYNNEI. The length of the CDR3 is 17 residues. As DNA, the CDR3 is TGTGCCAGCAGTGAAGCGCTGGGGACAGGTCTGTTCTACGAGCAGTACTTC. Protein product: CASSEALGTGLFYEQYF.

The chain joins TRBV27 to TRBJ1-2; TRBD1 aligns across 8 bases. Germline assignment: CDR1 MNHEY and CDR2 SMNVEV (reference sequence). The V and J ends lost 5 bases and 5 bases, in that order; junction bases with no gene match: 16. This CDR3 comprises 17 residues. The CDR3, as DNA: TGTGCCAGCAGTATCTCGGGGGACAGGATTTCGAGGTATGGCTACACCTTC. This translates into CASSISGDRISRYGYTF.

V gene TRBV19 combines with J gene TRBJ1-1; possibly TRBD1 for D (5 bases). The V end was cut by 1 base, the J end by 5 bases, with 20 bases between. Germline assignment: CDR1 LNHDA and CDR2 SQIVND (reference sequence). The CDR3 totals 17 residues. This CDR3 reads CASSIGPPMGPGTEAFF. In DNA form, the CDR3 reads TGTGCCAGTAGTATAGGTCCCCCCATGGGCCCAGGGACTGAAGCTTTCTTT.

The rearrangement uses TRBV7-7 and TRBJ2-2, with 8 nucleotides matching TRBD2. CDR1 is SSHAT and CDR2 is FNYEAQ in the germline V gene (reference sequence). J was trimmed by 2 bases and V by 5 bases; bases with no gene match: 13. The CDR3 spans 18 residues. The CDR3 DNA reads as TGTGCCAGCAGCCTCGAGCGGATGAGCGGGGGTAACACCGGGGAGCTGTTTTTT. Translation: CASSLERMSGGNTGELFF. The whole variable domain, filled in from reference TRBV7-7 and TRBJ2-2, reads GAGVSQSPRYKVTKRGQDVTLRCDPISSHATLYWYQQALGQGPEFLTYFNYEAQPDKSGLPSDRFSAERPEGSISTLTIQRTEQRDSAMYRCASSLERMSGGNTGELFFGEGSRLTVL.

The rearrangement links TRBV28 to TRBJ1-1; no firm D call. Germline CDR1 and CDR2: MDHEN and SYDVKM. The CDR3 spans 14 residues. V was cut by 6 bases and J by 5 bases, with 16 bases left in between. CDR3 coding DNA: TGTGCCAGCAGGCCCTGGGGAGGAAGGACTGAAGCTTTCTTT. This sequence encodes CASRPWGGRTEAFF.

This sequence joins TRBV27 and TRBJ2-2; a weak D match, TRBD1 (5 bases). The CDR3 is 16 residues long. The germline gives CDR1 MNHEY, CDR2 SMNVEV (reference sequence). V lost 3 bases and J 1 base, leaving 12 bases between the germline ends. This CDR3 reads CASSFSGGQNTGELFF. As DNA, the CDR3 is TGTGCCAGCAGTTTTAGTGGTGGACAGAACACCGGGGAGCTGTTTTTT.

The chain carries TRBV5-1 and TRBJ2-7; the D gene is possibly TRBD2 (6 bases). This CDR3 region has 14 residues. Germline CDR1 is SGHRS and CDR2 is YFSETQ. V was cut by 0 bases and J by 2 bases, with 9 bases left in between. CDR3 loop: CASSLGRAAYEQYF. The CDR3 DNA reads TGCGCCAGCAGCTTGGGGAGGGCGGCCTACGAGCAGTACTTC.

The J gene is TRBJ1-5, the V gene TRBV27, with 8 positions matching TRBD1. CDR3 length equals 15 residues. V shed 5 bases and J 3 bases; nucleotides not matched to a gene: 6. CDR1 MNHEY and CDR2 SMNVEV come from the germline V gene (reference sequence). Here the CDR3 DNA reads TGTGCCAGCAGTGCCCGACAGGGGCCCAATCAGCCCCAGCATTTT. This codes for CASSARQGPNQPQHF.

The rearrangement links TRBV20-1 to TRBJ2-7; D unclear. The V end was cut by 6 bases, the J end by 5 bases, with 11 bases between. The germline CDR1 and CDR2 sequences are DFQATT and SNEGSKA (reference sequence). The CDR3 runs 11 residues. The CDR3 loop is CSATIQHEQYF. CDR3 sequence (DNA): TGCAGTGCCACTATTCAACACGAGCAGTACTTC.

The rearrangement links TRBV5-1 to TRBJ2-5, with TRBD1 matching over 7 bases. CDR3 length equals 14 residues. Germline V gene sequence: CDR1 SGHRS, CDR2 YFSETQ. J was trimmed by 5 bases and V by 0 bases; bases with no gene match: 4. The CDR3 DNA reads TGCGCCAGCAGCTTGGTACAGGGGTGGGAGACCCAGTACTTC. The encoded protein is CASSLVQGWETQYF.

The genes are TRBV10-3 and TRBJ1-1; possibly TRBD1 for D (5 bases). The CDR3 consists of 16 residues. Germline CDR1 is ENHRY and CDR2 is SYGVKD. V lost 7 bases, J lost 1 base, and 19 bases lay in between. The CDR3 DNA reads TGTGCCATCACCCCTTCGGGACTAAGGACGAACACTGAAGCTTTCTTT. Translating it yields CAITPSGLRTNTEAFF.

This chain links TRBV28 with TRBJ1-2, with D possibly matching TRBD1 (6 bases). This CDR3 contains 14 residues. The V end was cut by 5 bases, the J end by 4 bases, with 14 bases between. Germline CDR1 MDHEN, CDR2 SYDVKM. CDR3 amino acids: CASSPQTGLYGYTF. The CDR3 DNA is TGTGCCAGCAGTCCTCAAACAGGGCTCTATGGCTACACCTTC.

This chain links TRBV2 with TRBJ2-1; D perhaps matches TRBD2 (8 bases). The V and J ends lost 4 bases and 9 bases respectively, with 25 bases between them. The CDR3 covers 17 residues. Germline loops: CDR1 SNHLY, CDR2 FYNNEI. The CDR3 bases are TGTGCCAGCAGTGGAATCGGGAGGGGGCCGGGGGCCGGTGAGCAGTTCTTC. This translates into CASSGIGRGPGAGEQFF.

The J gene is TRBJ2-1, the V gene TRBV6-1; no clear D gene. The CDR3 covers 8 residues. Trimming cost V 6 bases and J 12 bases, with 3 bases left between them. The germline CDR1 and CDR2 sequences are MNHNS and SASEGT. Here the CDR3 reads CASSGQFF. The CDR3 DNA is TGTGCCAGCAGCGGGCAGTTCTTC.

This chain links TRBV6-5 with TRBJ1-5, with a possible D match to TRBD1 (6 bases). CDR1 and CDR2 (germline): MNHEY, SVGAGI. This CDR3 spans 13 amino acids. Trimming took off 6 bases at V and 5 bases at J, with 11 bases between the two ends. This CDR3 reads CASRLGGDQPQHF. CDR3 bases: TGTGCCAGCAGATTAGGGGGGGATCAGCCCCAGCATTTT.

V and J are TRBV5-7 and TRBJ2-4; 8 bases fit TRBD2. TRBV5-7 is labeled an ORF, and its function is uncertain. The CDR3 has 16 amino acids. With V trimmed by 4 bases and J by 2 bases, 8 bases remained unmatched. This chain's CDR3 is CASSPGGADPKNIQYF. DNA of the CDR3: TGTGCCAGCAGCCCCGGGGGGGCCGATCCCAAAAACATTCAGTACTTC.

This sequence joins TRBV2 and TRBJ2-5, with 13 bases that match TRBD2. Germline CDR1 reads SNHLY; CDR2 reads FYNNEI. The CDR3 contains 17 residues. Germline trimming cut 3 bases from V and 3 bases from J; bases unmatched to any gene: 7. The CDR3 region is CASSEAGLAGDEETQYF. CDR3 nucleotides: TGTGCCAGCAGTGAGGCAGGACTAGCGGGAGATGAAGAGACCCAGTACTTC.

The rearrangement joins TRBV6-5 to TRBJ2-3, with 7 bases lining up with TRBD2. Germline lookup yields CDR1 MNHEY and CDR2 SVGAGI. V dropped 8 bases and J dropped 0; count of bases not matched to a gene: 8. This CDR3 has 15 residues. The CDR3 region is CASLAAGASTDTQYF. The CDR3 DNA follows: TGTGCCAGCCTAGCGGCAGGCGCAAGCACAGATACGCAGTATTTT.

V and J are TRBV4-3 and TRBJ2-5; TRBD1 aligns across 9 bases. Matching the DNA end better, TRBJ2-7 makes the J call doubtful. CDR1 LGHNA and CDR2 YSLEER come from the germline V gene. The CDR3 sequence is 17 residues long. The CDR3 protein is CASSQDTGGGVFHEQYF. The DNA of the CDR3 is TGCGCCAGCAGCCAAGATACAGGGGGCGGGGTTTTCCACGAGCAGTACTTC.

The genes are TRBV19 and TRBJ2-7; perhaps TRBD2 as D (6 bases). V lost 5 bases to trimming and J lost 5 bases, with 16 bases between them. The CDR3 sequence is 14 residues long. Per the germline V gene, CDR1 is LNHDA and CDR2 is SQIVND (reference sequence). CDR3 loop: CASSSSGDEDEQYF. The CDR3 coding sequence is TGTGCCAGTAGTTCATCGGGGGACGAGGACGAGCAGTACTTC.